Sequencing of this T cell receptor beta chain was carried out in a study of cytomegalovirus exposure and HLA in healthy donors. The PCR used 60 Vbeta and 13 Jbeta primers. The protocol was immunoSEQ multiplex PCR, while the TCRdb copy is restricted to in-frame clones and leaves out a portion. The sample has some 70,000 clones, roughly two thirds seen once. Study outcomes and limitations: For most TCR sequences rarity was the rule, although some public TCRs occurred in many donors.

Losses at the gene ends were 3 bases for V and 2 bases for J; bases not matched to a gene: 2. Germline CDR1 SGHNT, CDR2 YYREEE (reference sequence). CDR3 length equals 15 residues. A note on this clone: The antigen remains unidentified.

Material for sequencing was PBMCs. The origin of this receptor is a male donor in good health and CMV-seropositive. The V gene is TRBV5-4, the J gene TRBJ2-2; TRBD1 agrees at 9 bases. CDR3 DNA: TGTGCCAGCAGCTGGACAGGGGTCAACACCGGGGAGCTGTTTTTT. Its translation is CASSWTGVNTGELFF.